The clone carrying this T cell receptor beta chain was seen more than once but under ten times. What it binds is unknown. In germline, CDR1 is LGHDT, CDR2 YNNKEL (reference sequence). There are 15 residues in the CDR3. The ends were cut back, 2 bases at V and 8 bases at J, with 18 bases in the middle. TCRdb re-called the 5' RACE reads through MiXCR, storing one row per CDR3 protein. Found here are fewer than 450,000 distinct CDR3 sequences, 9.5% to 13% of them singletons; the top ten hold 18%. The sample is drawn from a study of T cells after yellow fever vaccination. Regarding the study as a whole: Most primary-vaccination clones reappeared after the booster (more than 95% CD4, about 88% CD8).

The receptor was derived from a man between 18 and 29 years old who received the YFV17D yellow fever vaccine. This chain links TRBV3-1 with TRBJ1-2; tentative D call: TRBD1 (5 bases). This specimen was PBMCs, taken on the day of the first yellow fever vaccination. CDR3 sequence (DNA): TGTGCCAGCAGCCAAACAAGGGGAGTAACGGGCGGCTACACCTTC. This encodes CASSQTRGVTGGYTF.